These 10 T cell receptor beta chains were all obtained from the same sample, sequenced in a study of cytomegalovirus exposure and HLA in healthy donors. PCR employed 60 Vbeta and 13 Jbeta primers. Only in-frame clones appear in the TCRdb table, and some are missing; sequencing was by immunoSEQ multiplex PCR. The table lists 100,000 to 150,000 clones, over 75% of them singletons. Sequencing input: PBMCs. Receptor source: a man aged 18 to 30 in good health and CMV-seropositive.

The chain combines TRBV6-1 with TRBJ1-1, with 9 bases identical to TRBD1. CDR3 length: 14 amino acids. Germline values: CDR1 MNHNS, CDR2 SASEGT. J was trimmed by 4 bases and V by 4 bases; bases with no gene match: 4. As DNA, the CDR3 is TGTGCCAGCAGTGGGGGACAGGGAGGCACTGAAGCTTTCTTT. This sequence encodes CASSGGQGGTEAFF.

This clone was recorded a few times. The rearrangement joins TRBV19 to TRBJ1-6; TRBD1 matches 11 bases. CDR3 length equals 15 residues. CDR1 is LNHDA and CDR2 is SQIVND in the germline V gene (reference sequence). V trimming: 6 bases; J trimming: 5 bases; junction bases outside the gene matches: 3. The CDR3 sequence is CASSGTGGNNSPLHF. The CDR3 DNA reads TGTGCCAGTAGCGGGACAGGGGGAAATAATTCACCCCTCCACTTT.

This chain links TRBV7-2 with TRBJ1-3; 7 nucleotides line up with TRBD1. This CDR3 has 19 amino acids. The germline V gene has CDR1 SGHTA and CDR2 FQGNSA. V gave up 5 bases and J gave up 1 base; unmatched junction bases: 17. The CDR3 reads CASSPGGQAFRGSGNTIYF. Here the CDR3 DNA reads TGTGCCAGCAGCCCAGGGGGGCAGGCTTTTCGAGGTTCTGGAAACACCATATATTTT.

This clone was observed once. This chain uses TRBV12-5 with TRBJ2-3, with 7 bases identical to TRBD1. The CDR3 runs to 17 residues. V shed 1 base and J 0 bases; nucleotides not matched to a gene: 7. Germline-derived CDR1 and CDR2 are LGHNT and FRNRAP. Here the CDR3 DNA reads TGTGCTAGTGGTTTGGATACCGGGACAGCTAGCACAGATACGCAGTATTTT. It encodes CASGLDTGTASTDTQYF. Based on the CDR3 plus reference TRBV12-5 and TRBJ2-3, the full variable domain is DARVTQTPRHKVTEMGQEVTMRCQPILGHNTVFWYRQTMMQGLELLAYFRNRAPLDDSGMPKDRFSAEMPDATLATLKIQPSEPRDSAVYFCASGLDTGTASTDTQYFGPGTRLTVL.

The sample holds one count of this clone. This sequence joins TRBV27 and TRBJ2-7; 9 bases agree with TRBD1. This CDR3 is 17 amino acids long. Germline values: CDR1 MNHEY, CDR2 SMNVEV (reference sequence). V lost 5 bases, J lost 2 bases, and 13 bases stayed unmatched. Written as DNA, the CDR3 is TGTGCCAGCAGTCTGGGACAGGGTTCGGGTCAGGCCTACGAGCAGTACTTC. Its protein is CASSLGQGSGQAYEQYF.

This clone was recorded many times. The chain links TRBV6-5 to TRBJ2-1; possible D gene TRBD2, 5 bases. The CDR3 is made up of 13 amino acids. Trimming removed 9 bases at V and 7 bases at J, with 16 bases between. Germline loops: CDR1 MNHEY, CDR2 SVGAGI. In nucleotides, the CDR3 is TGTGCCAGTGGAGCGCTAACTAGTAATGAGCAGTTCTTC. Its translation is CASGALTSNEQFF.

V gene TRBV12-5 combines with J gene TRBJ1-6; TRBD1 aligns across 7 bases. Germline V gives CDR1 LGHNT, CDR2 FRNRAP. The junction had 4 bases not matched to a gene; V was cut back by 2 bases and J by 0 bases. The CDR3 extends over 17 amino acids. The CDR3 spells CASGLWAGGSYNSPLHF. DNA for the CDR3: TGTGCTAGTGGTTTGTGGGCAGGGGGCTCCTATAATTCACCCCTCCACTTT.

This chain links TRBV7-6 with TRBJ2-1, with 7 bases fitting TRBD2. The CDR3 contains 15 residues. Germline V lookup: CDR1 SGHVS, CDR2 FNYEAQ. The V segment lost 3 bases and the J segment 2 bases; nucleotides outside the gene matches: 4. The CDR3 protein is CASSFDGRTYNEQFF. The CDR3 region has the DNA TGTGCCAGCAGCTTCGACGGGAGGACCTACAATGAGCAGTTCTTC.

The genes are TRBV4-1 and TRBJ1-6; TRBD1 agrees at 8 bases. The CDR3 is 14 amino acids. CDR1 and CDR2 from the germline V gene are MGHRA and YSYEKL. With V trimmed by 5 bases and J by 7 bases, 4 bases remained unmatched. This chain's CDR3 is CASSSGGGNSPLHF. In DNA, the CDR3 is TGCGCCAGCAGCTCAGGGGGCGGCAATTCACCCCTCCACTTT.

This clone was found once. The J gene is TRBJ1-5, the V gene TRBV19; D not certain. The germline V gene encodes CDR1 LNHDA and CDR2 SQIVND (reference sequence). Trimming stripped 5 bases from V and 6 bases from J, with 20 bases between. The CDR3 runs to 16 residues. CDR3 in DNA: TGTGCCAGTAGTCCCGGTGGAGGCAGGCGTCCTCAGCCCCAGCATTTT. Translating gives CASSPGGGRRPQPQHF.